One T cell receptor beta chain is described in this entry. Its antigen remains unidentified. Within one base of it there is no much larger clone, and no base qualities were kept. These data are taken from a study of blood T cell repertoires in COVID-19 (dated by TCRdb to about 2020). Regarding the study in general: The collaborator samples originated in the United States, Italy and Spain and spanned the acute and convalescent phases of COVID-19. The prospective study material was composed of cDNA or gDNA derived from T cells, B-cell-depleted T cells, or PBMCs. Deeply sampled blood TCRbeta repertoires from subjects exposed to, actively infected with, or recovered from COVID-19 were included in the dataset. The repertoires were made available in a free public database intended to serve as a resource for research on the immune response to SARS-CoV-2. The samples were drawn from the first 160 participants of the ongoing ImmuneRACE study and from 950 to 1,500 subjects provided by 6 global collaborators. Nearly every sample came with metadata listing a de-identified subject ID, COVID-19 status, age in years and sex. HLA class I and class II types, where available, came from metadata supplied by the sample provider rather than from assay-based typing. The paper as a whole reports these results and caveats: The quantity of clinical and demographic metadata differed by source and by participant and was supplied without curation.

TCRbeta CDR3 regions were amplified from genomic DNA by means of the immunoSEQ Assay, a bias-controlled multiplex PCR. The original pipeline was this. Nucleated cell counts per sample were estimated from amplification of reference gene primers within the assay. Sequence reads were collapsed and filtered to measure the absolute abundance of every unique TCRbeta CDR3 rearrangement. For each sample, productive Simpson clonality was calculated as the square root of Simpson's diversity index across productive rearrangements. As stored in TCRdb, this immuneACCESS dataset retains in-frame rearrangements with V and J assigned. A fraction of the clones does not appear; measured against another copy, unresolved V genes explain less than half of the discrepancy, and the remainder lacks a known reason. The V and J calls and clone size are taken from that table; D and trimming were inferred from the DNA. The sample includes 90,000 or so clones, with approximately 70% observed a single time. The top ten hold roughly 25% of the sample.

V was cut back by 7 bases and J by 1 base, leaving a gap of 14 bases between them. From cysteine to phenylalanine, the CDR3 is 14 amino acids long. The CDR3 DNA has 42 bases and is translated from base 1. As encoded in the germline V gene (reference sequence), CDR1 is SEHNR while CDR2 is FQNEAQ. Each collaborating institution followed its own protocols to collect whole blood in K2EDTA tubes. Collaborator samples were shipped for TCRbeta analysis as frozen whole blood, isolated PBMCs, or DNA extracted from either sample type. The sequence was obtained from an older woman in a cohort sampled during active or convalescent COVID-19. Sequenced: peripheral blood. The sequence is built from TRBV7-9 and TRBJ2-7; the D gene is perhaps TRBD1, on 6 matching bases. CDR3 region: CASTGQKVSYEQYF. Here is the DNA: TGTGCCAGCACCGGACAGAAAGTGTCCTACGAGCAGTACTTC. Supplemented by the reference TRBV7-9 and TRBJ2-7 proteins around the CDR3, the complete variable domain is DTGVSQNPRHKITKRGQNVTFRCDPISEHNRLYWYRQTLGQGPEFLTYFQNEAQLEKSRLLSDRFSAERPKGSFSTLEIQRTEQGDSAMYLCASTGQKVSYEQYFGPGTRLTVT.